This T cell receptor (beta chain) is drawn from a study of Graves' ophthalmopathy and Graves' hyperthyroidism. Overall study findings and caveats: Among expanded thyroid clonotypes above 0.001 frequency, most also occurred in blood.

The sequenced template was RNA, covering the TCR beta CDR3 region. HTBI-primed first-round RT-PCR preceded second-round multiplex PCR. Using its own MiXCR run on the multiplex PCR reads, TCRdb lists one record per CDR3 protein. Among just over 400,000 distinct CDR3 sequences listed, 21% were seen once. The CDR3 runs to 14 residues. CDR1 is MDHEN and CDR2 is SYDVKM in the germline V gene. Trimming removed 6 bases at V and 2 bases at J, with 14 bases between. This clonotype was counted many times. The antigen remains undetermined. Sequencing was performed on peripheral blood. V usage is TRBV28 and J usage is TRBJ2-7; no clear D. This clonotype was sampled from a woman aged 18-35 years with stable Graves' hyperthyroidism. The CDR3 DNA follows: TGTGCCAGCAGGAGGATCCCCGTCGCCTACGAGCAGTACTTC. Translated, it gives CASRRIPVAYEQYF.